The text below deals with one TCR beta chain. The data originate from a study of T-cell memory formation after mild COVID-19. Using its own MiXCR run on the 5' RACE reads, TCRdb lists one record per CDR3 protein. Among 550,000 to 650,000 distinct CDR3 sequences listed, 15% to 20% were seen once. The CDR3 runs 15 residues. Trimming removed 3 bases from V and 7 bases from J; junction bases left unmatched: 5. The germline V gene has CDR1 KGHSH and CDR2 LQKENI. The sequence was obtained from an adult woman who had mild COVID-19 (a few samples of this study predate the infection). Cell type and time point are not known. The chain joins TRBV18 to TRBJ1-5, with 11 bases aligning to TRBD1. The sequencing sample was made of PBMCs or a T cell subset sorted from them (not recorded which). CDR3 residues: CASSPGTGGEQPQHF. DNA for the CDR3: TGTGCCAGCTCACCCGGGACAGGGGGAGAGCAGCCCCAGCATTTT.